This is a list of T cell receptor beta chains from one sample in a study of Graves' ophthalmopathy and Graves' hyperthyroidism. TCRdb reprocessed the multiplex PCR reads with MiXCR, giving one entry per CDR3 protein. The sample consists of over 500,000 distinct CDR3 sequences, 22% of them appearing once. Sequenced sample: peripheral blood. These receptors came from a woman under 30 with stable Graves' hyperthyroidism. Some clones in this sample may be carry-over from other donors' samples. Each CDR3 is given with its conserved first and last residue. The order of the fields is CDR3 DNA, CDR3 protein, V gene, clone size, J gene, D gene. D genes are given only for firm matches. A row's size may be missing; if present it is once, few, many or a size class.

CDR3nt: TGCAGTGCCCACGCTCAGGGAACGGACACCTTC
CDR3aa: CSAHAQGTDTF
v_gene: TRBV20-1
abundance: many
j_gene: TRBJ1-2
d_gene: NA

CDR3nt: TGTGCCAGCAGCTCAACCTCAGAGGTTAACTATGGCTACACCTTC
CDR3aa: CASSSTSEVNYGYTF
v_gene: TRBV11-2
abundance: NA
j_gene: TRBJ1-2
d_gene: NA

CDR3nt: TGTGCCAGCAGGTGGCAGGGGGCCTCGGGTGGGACCCAGTACTTC
CDR3aa: CASRWQGASGGTQYF
v_gene: TRBV12-3/TRBV12-4
abundance: NA
j_gene: TRBJ2-5
d_gene: TRBD1

CDR3nt: TGTGCCTGGAAATTCCTTAATTCACCCCTCCACTTT
CDR3aa: CAWKFLNSPLHF
v_gene: TRBV30
abundance: many
j_gene: TRBJ1-6
d_gene: NA

CDR3nt: TGTGCCAGCAGTGACTCCCCTAGCTACGAGCAGTACTTC
CDR3aa: CASSDSPSYEQYF
v_gene: TRBV6-5
abundance: many
j_gene: TRBJ2-7
d_gene: NA

CDR3nt: TGCAGTGCATTACCGGGACAGGGGGCGCGGGGCTACACCTTC
CDR3aa: CSALPGQGARGYTF
v_gene: TRBV20-1
abundance: NA
j_gene: TRBJ1-2
d_gene: TRBD1

CDR3nt: TGTGCCAGCCCCAATCCTCAGACAGGCTCTGGAAACACCATATATTTT
CDR3aa: CASPNPQTGSGNTIYF
v_gene: TRBV7-2
abundance: many
j_gene: TRBJ1-3
d_gene: NA

CDR3nt: TGTGCCAGCAGCCCCTCGAGTCAGGGGGCCGGGGAGCTGTTTTTT
CDR3aa: CASSPSSQGAGELFF
v_gene: TRBV11-2
abundance: many
j_gene: TRBJ2-2
d_gene: TRBD1

CDR3nt: TGTGCCAGCAGCTCTGTGGGACTAGGCTACGAGCAGTACTTC
CDR3aa: CASSSVGLGYEQYF
v_gene: TRBV11-2
abundance: many
j_gene: TRBJ2-7
d_gene: TRBD2

CDR3nt: TGTGCCAGTAGTATGGGTCGGTCGGAGGAAAAACTGTTTTTT
CDR3aa: CASSMGRSEEKLFF
v_gene: TRBV19
abundance: many
j_gene: TRBJ1-4
d_gene: NA

CDR3nt: TGCAGTGCTCAACCGGGACGGTATCGGGATTCACCCCTCCACTTT
CDR3aa: CSAQPGRYRDSPLHF
v_gene: TRBV20-1
abundance: NA
j_gene: TRBJ1-6
d_gene: NA

CDR3nt: TGCAGTGCTAGAGATGTAGGGGGCAACGGAAATCAGCCCCAGCATTTT
CDR3aa: CSARDVGGNGNQPQHF
v_gene: TRBV20-1
abundance: NA
j_gene: TRBJ1-5
d_gene: TRBD1

CDR3nt: TGCGCCAGCAGCCAAGATGGGCAGCGTGGCTACACCTTC
CDR3aa: CASSQDGQRGYTF
v_gene: TRBV4-3
abundance: many
j_gene: TRBJ1-2
d_gene: NA

CDR3nt: TGTGCCAGCAGCGCCAGTTCGAGCGCGGAGCAGTACTTC
CDR3aa: CASSASSSAEQYF
v_gene: TRBV9
abundance: NA
j_gene: TRBJ2-7
d_gene: NA

CDR3nt: TGTGCTAGTGGACCGAACAGAGTAGAAGCTTTCTTT
CDR3aa: CASGPNRVEAFF
v_gene: TRBV12-5
abundance: few
j_gene: TRBJ1-1
d_gene: NA

CDR3nt: TGTGCCACTTGGCAACAAAGGGAAAGGTACTTC
CDR3aa: CATWQQRERYF
v_gene: TRBV6-1
abundance: few
j_gene: TRBJ2-7
d_gene: NA

CDR3nt: TGTGCCAGCAGTCAACAGATTACGGTGAACACTGAAGCTTTCTTT
CDR3aa: CASSQQITVNTEAFF
v_gene: TRBV12-3/TRBV12-4
abundance: many
j_gene: TRBJ1-1
d_gene: NA

CDR3nt: TGTGCCAGCAGGCCTGGGGGGGAGACCCCCTACGAGCAGTACTTC
CDR3aa: CASRPGGETPYEQYF
v_gene: TRBV6-2/TRBV6-3
abundance: NA
j_gene: TRBJ2-7
d_gene: TRBD2

CDR3nt: TGTGCCAGCAGTGCCGACAGGGGATCCTACGAGCAGTACTTC
CDR3aa: CASSADRGSYEQYF
v_gene: TRBV6-4
abundance: many
j_gene: TRBJ2-7
d_gene: TRBD1

CDR3nt: TGTGCCAGCAGTTTTCCCTACCCCCCGCGGGGCTACACCTTC
CDR3aa: CASSFPYPPRGYTF
v_gene: TRBV12-3/TRBV12-4
abundance: NA
j_gene: TRBJ1-2
d_gene: NA

CDR3nt: TGTGCCAGCTCCCAAGGACAGGCTTCTTATAATTCACCCCTCCACTTT
CDR3aa: CASSQGQASYNSPLHF
v_gene: TRBV18
abundance: few
j_gene: TRBJ1-6
d_gene: TRBD1